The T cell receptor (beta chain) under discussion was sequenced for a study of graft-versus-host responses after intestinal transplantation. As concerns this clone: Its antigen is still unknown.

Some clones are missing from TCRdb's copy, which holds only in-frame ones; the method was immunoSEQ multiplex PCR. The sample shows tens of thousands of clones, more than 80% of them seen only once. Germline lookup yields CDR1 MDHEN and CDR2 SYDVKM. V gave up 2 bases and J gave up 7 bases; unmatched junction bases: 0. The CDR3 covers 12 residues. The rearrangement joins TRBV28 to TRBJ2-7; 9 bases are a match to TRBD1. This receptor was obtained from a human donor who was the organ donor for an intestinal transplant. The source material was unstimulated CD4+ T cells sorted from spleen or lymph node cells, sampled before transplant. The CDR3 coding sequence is TGTGCCAGCAGTTTAGACAGGGGGGAGCAGTACTTC. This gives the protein CASSLDRGEQYF.